Included here is one T cell receptor (beta chain) sequence, with context. The source of the sample is a study of blood T cell repertoires in COVID-19. Background on the study: Italy, Spain and the United States were the sources of the convalescent and acute COVID-19 samples. PBMCs, B-cell-depleted T cells, or T cells provided the cDNA or gDNA that made up the material.

This CDR3 spans 19 amino acids. V lost 5 bases and J lost 4; bases outside the gene matches: 16. Germline CDR1 reads SGHKS; CDR2 reads YYEKEE (reference sequence). In the original workflow: Reference gene primers were amplified, and this amplification served to estimate nucleated cell counts. Only in-frame clones appear in the TCRdb table, and some are missing; sequencing was by immunoSEQ multiplex PCR. D and trimming were read from the DNA, whereas the V and J calls and clone size are those reported in that table. The sample includes around 230,000 clones, 80% to 90% of them seen just once. Sequencing was done on a sample of peripheral blood. The V and J genes are TRBV5-5 and TRBJ1-5; 12 nucleotides align to TRBD1. The sequence was obtained from a man aged 40-50 years with acute or convalescent COVID-19. Here the CDR3 reads CASSSGTGGTEGINQPQHF. The CDR3 nucleotides are TGTGCCAGCAGTTCCGGGACAGGGGGCACAGAGGGGATAAATCAGCCCCAGCATTTT.